These T cell receptor beta chains were read from a single sample in a study of blood T cell repertoires in COVID-19. Profiled with immunoSEQ multiplex PCR; TCRdb holds only in-frame clones, not every one. The table shows about 350,000 clones, with roughly 90% occurring only once. The sequencing input was peripheral blood. These TCRs come from a man aged 30-40 years with COVID-19, enrolled during active disease. Both conserved end residues are part of each CDR3. D genes are given only for firm matches. Only some rows state a clone size, as once, few, many or a class for expanded clones.

D gene	V gene	J gene	clone size	CDR3 protein	CDR3 DNA
-	TRBV5-1	TRBJ1-6	-	CASSLAGGVRYSPLHF	TGCGCCAGCAGCTTGGCGGGGGGCGTAAGGTATTCACCCCTCCACTTT
TRBD1	TRBV5-4	TRBJ1-1	-	CASSLQGIDTEAFF	TGTGCCAGCAGCTTACAGGGGATCGACACTGAAGCTTTCTTT
TRBD1	TRBV24-1	TRBJ1-1	-	CATSDQDRAEAFF	TGTGCCACCAGTGACCAGGACAGGGCTGAAGCTTTCTTT
TRBD2	TRBV6-4	TRBJ2-3	-	CASSAQTSGDTDTQYF	TGTGCCAGCAGTGCCCAGACTAGCGGGGACACAGATACGCAGTATTTT
-	TRBV19	TRBJ2-1	few	CASTLGTRWFF	TGTGCCAGTACCCTGGGGACTCGGTGGTTCTTC
TRBD1	TRBV7-9	TRBJ2-7	-	CASSLNSRGQVSYEQYF	TGTGCCAGCAGCTTAAATTCTCGGGGACAGGTGTCCTACGAGCAGTACTTC
-	TRBV3-1/TRBV3-2	TRBJ2-2	-	CASSQVRRFHTGELFF	TGTGCCAGCAGCCAAGTTAGGCGGTTCCACACCGGGGAGCTGTTTTTT
TRBD2	TRBV28	TRBJ2-5	-	CASSNWTSASTQYF	TGTGCCAGCAGCAATTGGACTAGCGCCTCAACCCAGTACTTC
-	TRBV7-9	TRBJ2-5	-	CASSLPRPGLLNQETQYF	TGTGCCAGCAGCCTCCCGAGGCCTGGCTTACTCAACCAAGAGACCCAGTACTTC
-	TRBV28	TRBJ1-3	-	CASSYGNTIYF	TGTGCCAGTTCTTATGGAAACACCATATATTTT
TRBD2	TRBV4-3	TRBJ2-7	many	CASSPWGLAGHTYEQYF	TGCGCCAGCAGCCCCTGGGGACTAGCGGGTCACACCTACGAGCAGTACTTC
TRBD2	TRBV19	TRBJ2-2	-	CASRTGGPGTGELFF	TGTGCCAGTCGAACGGGAGGGCCGGGCACCGGGGAGCTGTTTTTT
-	TRBV3-1/TRBV3-2	TRBJ1-2	-	CASSQDFSRYGYTF	TGTGCCAGCAGCCAAGATTTTAGCAGATATGGCTACACCTTC
-	TRBV21-1	TRBJ2-3	-	CASSKEGTGPDTQYF	TGTGCCAGCAGCAAAGAAGGGACTGGGCCAGATACGCAGTATTTT
-	TRBV9	TRBJ1-1	-	CASSGGSRAEAFF	TGTGCCAGCAGCGGAGGGAGTCGCGCTGAAGCTTTCTTT
-	TRBV24-1	TRBJ2-7	-	CATSDRGRYEQYF	TGTGCCACCAGTGACAGGGGACGGTACGAGCAGTACTTC
-	TRBV7-9	TRBJ2-7	few	CASSLRDSRSYEQYF	TGTGCCAGCAGCTTACGAGACAGCCGCTCCTACGAGCAGTACTTC
-	TRBV6-2/TRBV6-3	TRBJ2-5	-	CASSETGGTNQETQYF	TGTGCCAGCAGCGAAACGGGGGGCACCAACCAAGAGACCCAGTACTTC
-	TRBV7-9	TRBJ1-6	-	CASSTAASGQYNSPLHF	TGTGCCAGCAGTACTGCTGCCTCTGGACAGTATAATTCACCCCTCCACTTT
TRBD2	TRBV11-2	TRBJ2-1	-	CASSFLAGGNEQFF	TGTGCCAGCAGCTTCCTAGCGGGGGGCAATGAGCAGTTCTTC
TRBD2	TRBV10-3	TRBJ2-3	-	CAISAGLAGAARTSTDTQYF	TGTGCCATCAGCGCGGGACTAGCGGGAGCCGCTCGAACTAGCACAGATACGCAGTATTTT
TRBD2	TRBV19	TRBJ2-2	once	CASSPSSGSTGELFF	TGTGCCAGTAGTCCTTCTAGCGGGAGTACCGGGGAGCTGTTTTTT
TRBD1	TRBV12-3/TRBV12-4	TRBJ1-1	-	CAGQATGTEAFF	TGTGCCGGACAGGCAACGGGGACTGAAGCTTTCTTT
-	TRBV10-3	TRBJ1-2	-	CAISEWRGGYTF	TGTGCCATCAGTGAATGGAGGGGAGGCTACACCTTC
-	TRBV7-8	TRBJ2-2	-	CASSLMNRWSHTGELFF	TGTGCCAGCAGCTTGATGAACCGGTGGTCCCACACCGGGGAGCTGTTTTTT
TRBD1	TRBV5-1	TRBJ1-2	-	CASSPGTGTVDYGYTF	TGCGCCAGCAGCCCGGGGACAGGGACGGTAGACTATGGCTACACCTTC
TRBD1	TRBV7-6	TRBJ1-2	-	CASSTRQGPNYGYTF	TGTGCCAGCAGCACTCGACAGGGACCTAACTATGGCTACACCTTC
-	TRBV19	TRBJ1-4	-	CASSPGYLEKLFF	TGTGCCAGTAGTCCCGGGTACTTGGAAAAACTGTTTTTT
TRBD1	TRBV6-5	TRBJ1-2	few	CASSYAGQGGYGYTF	TGTGCCAGCAGTTACGCGGGACAGGGTGGCTATGGCTACACCTTC
TRBD2	TRBV9	TRBJ2-7	-	CASGGTSTYEQYF	TGTGCCAGCGGGGGGACTAGCACCTACGAGCAGTACTTC
-	TRBV29-1	TRBJ2-1	-	CSVVPTGRNEQFF	TGCAGCGTTGTTCCGACAGGGAGGAATGAGCAGTTCTTC
TRBD1	TRBV3-1/TRBV3-2	TRBJ1-4	-	CASSLTSDRGNEKLFF	TGTGCCAGCAGCTTAACCTCGGACAGGGGGAATGAAAAACTGTTTTTT
TRBD1	TRBV7-9	TRBJ1-1	-	CASSPGQANTEAFF	TGTGCCAGCAGCCCCGGACAGGCGAACACTGAAGCTTTCTTT
TRBD1	TRBV4-2	TRBJ2-7	-	CASSQGQGVAYEQYF	TGTGCCAGCAGCCAAGGACAGGGGGTGGCCTACGAGCAGTACTTC
TRBD1	TRBV29-1	TRBJ2-7	-	CSVDRTGSLEQYF	TGCAGCGTTGACCGGACAGGGTCGCTTGAGCAGTACTTC
TRBD2	TRBV10-3	TRBJ2-2	-	CAISEFGGSNTGELFF	TGTGCCATCAGTGAGTTCGGGGGGTCGAACACCGGGGAGCTGTTTTTT
-	TRBV18	TRBJ1-3	-	CASSPKVQTSSGNTIYF	TGTGCCAGCTCACCAAAGGTCCAGACTTCCTCTGGAAACACCATATATTTT
TRBD1	TRBV23-1	TRBJ1-3	-	CASKTGEFGNTIYF	TGCGCCAGCAAAACAGGGGAATTTGGAAACACCATATATTTT
-	TRBV24-1	TRBJ2-3	-	CATSVRESTDTQYF	TGTGCCACCAGTGTTCGAGAGTCCACAGATACGCAGTATTTT
TRBD2	TRBV9	TRBJ2-5	-	CASSAGLAGVETQYF	TGTGCCAGCAGCGCCGGACTAGCGGGAGTAGAGACCCAGTACTTC
-	TRBV13	TRBJ2-1	-	CASRETSSYNEQFF	TGTGCCAGCAGAGAGACAAGCTCCTACAATGAGCAGTTCTTC
TRBD1	TRBV7-2	TRBJ1-1	-	CASSFARDSNMNTEAFF	TGTGCCAGCAGCTTCGCCCGGGACAGCAACATGAACACTGAAGCTTTCTTT
TRBD2	TRBV2	TRBJ2-5	-	CASSVLAGGPETQYF	TGTGCCAGCAGCGTCCTAGCGGGAGGGCCTGAGACCCAGTACTTC